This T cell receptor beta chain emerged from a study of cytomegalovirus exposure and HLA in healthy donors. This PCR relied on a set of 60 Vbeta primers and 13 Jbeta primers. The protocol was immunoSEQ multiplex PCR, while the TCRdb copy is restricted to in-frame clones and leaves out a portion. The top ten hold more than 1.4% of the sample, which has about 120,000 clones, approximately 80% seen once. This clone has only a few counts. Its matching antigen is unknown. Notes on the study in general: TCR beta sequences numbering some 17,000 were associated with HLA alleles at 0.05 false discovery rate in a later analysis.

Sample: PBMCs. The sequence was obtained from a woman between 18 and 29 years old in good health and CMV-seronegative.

CDR3 sequence: CASRPAGTGGYEQYF. The CDR3 DNA is TGTGCCAGCAGGCCCGCCGGGACAGGGGGCTACGAGCAGTACTTC. The chain uses TRBV28 and TRBJ2-7; 11 bases agree with TRBD1. Losses at the gene ends were 6 bases for V and 3 bases for J; bases not matched to a gene: 7. The germline V gene encodes CDR1 MDHEN and CDR2 SYDVKM. This CDR3 has 15 amino acids.